The T cell receptor beta chain under discussion was sequenced for a study of shared clonotypes between healthy human individuals. The study's findings and limits: Sorted-subset samples were not fully sequenced, rarefaction indicated. Few donors limited the genetic and exposure-history diversity represented. An anticipated effect of sequencing depth on clonotype sharing among donors was recognized.

With 6 bases clipped from V and 2 bases from J, the junction kept 2 bases outside the gene matches. The CDR3 length is 15 residues. Per germline, CDR1 MDHEN and CDR2 SYDVKM. With regard to this clone: Its antigen is still unknown.

The deep-level immunoSEQ assay was used. Measured with immunoSEQ multiplex PCR; TCRdb has only the in-frame clones, and not every one. The table has a few million clones, approximately 93% seen once. The sequence was collected from a man aged 18 to 35 in good health. Some clones in this sample may be carry-over from other donors' samples. The genes are TRBV28 and TRBJ2-6, with 9 bases fitting TRBD1. Source material: naive CD4+ T cells from PBMCs. Subset given: CD45RA+ positively selected. The DNA for the CDR3 is TGTGCCAGCAGGGGACAGGGTGCTGGGGCCAACGTCCTGACTTTC. Translating it yields CASRGQGAGANVLTF.